The 32 T cell receptor beta chains in this list originate from one sample, sequenced in a study of identical twins. TCRdb used MiXCR to reprocess the 5' RACE reads, holding one entry per CDR3 protein. The data show about 530,000 distinct CDR3 sequences, 15% seen once. These same records also appear under a second study, on yellow fever vaccine responses in identical twins.

The sample taken for sequencing was CD4+ T cells sorted from blood. These receptor sequences come from a woman aged 18-35 years in good health.

This clonotype showed up just a few times. The CDR3 spells CASSHLSGTSGHNEQFF. The DNA for the CDR3 is TGTGCCAGCAGTCATCTCTCCGGGACTAGCGGACACAATGAGCAGTTCTTC. This chain uses TRBV3-1 with TRBJ2-1; 11 bases map to TRBD2. From germline, CDR1 is LGHDT and CDR2 YNNKEL (reference sequence). CDR3 length: 17 amino acids. Trimming took 6 bases from V and 5 from J; bases not matched to a gene: 12.

The chain couples TRBV20-1 to TRBJ2-7; perhaps TRBD1 as D (5 bases). CDR1 is DFQATT and CDR2 is SNEGSKA in the germline V gene (reference sequence). Trimming stripped 6 bases from V and 4 bases from J, with 13 bases between. The CDR3 runs to 12 residues. The CDR3 nucleotides read TGCAGTGCCGGACACAGTTTTTACGAGCAGTACTTC. Protein sequence: CSAGHSFYEQYF.

The CDR3 spells CASSEMSSGANVLTF. The CDR3 DNA reads as TGTGCCAGCAGTGAAATGAGCTCTGGGGCCAACGTCCTGACTTTC. The V call is TRBV6-1, the J call TRBJ2-6; D is undetermined. V was trimmed by 2 bases and J by 0 bases, leaving 5 bases between them. The CDR3 consists of 15 residues. The germline V gene has CDR1 MNHNS and CDR2 SASEGT.

V usage is TRBV20-1 and J usage is TRBJ1-1; D not certain. V dropped 3 bases and J dropped 8 bases, with 19 bases sitting between them. The CDR3 is made up of 14 amino acids. Germline CDR1 reads DFQATT; CDR2 reads SNEGSKA (reference sequence). This CDR3 reads CSARRQAVPPEAFF. DNA for the CDR3: TGCAGTGCTAGGCGACAAGCGGTTCCCCCCGAAGCTTTCTTT.

This chain connects TRBV20-1 to TRBJ2-1; D remains ambiguous. The ends were cut back, 4 bases at V and 9 bases at J, with 19 bases in the middle. Looked up from germline, CDR1 is DFQATT and CDR2 is SNEGSKA (reference sequence). This CDR3 spans 14 amino acids. The DNA of the CDR3 is TGCAGTGCTACGGACGGATCCTACAATGGTGAGCAGTTCTTC. Translated, it gives CSATDGSYNGEQFF.

The sample holds a few counts of this clonotype. The chain links TRBV11-1 to TRBJ2-3, with a weak D call TRBD2 (6 bases). Trimming cost V 1 base and J 2 bases, with 19 bases left between them. Per germline, CDR1 SGHAT and CDR2 FQDESV (reference sequence). The CDR3 runs to 18 residues. CDR3 DNA: TGTGCCAGCAGCTTAGGGCGAACCTGGCGGGGCTACACAGATACGCAGTATTTT. Its translation is CASSLGRTWRGYTDTQYF.

This clonotype was counted only a few times. The chain carries TRBV11-2 and TRBJ2-1; D perhaps matches TRBD2 (6 bases). Germline CDR1 reads SGHAT; CDR2 reads FQNNGV. The CDR3 covers 16 residues. Trimming shortened V by 5 bases and J by 4 bases, and 18 bases separated the two germline ends. The CDR3 spells CASSPRGTFTYNEQFF. As DNA, the CDR3 is TGTGCCAGCAGCCCGCGGGGCACCTTTACTTACAATGAGCAGTTCTTC.

The CDR3 sequence is CSAKSSWGTDTQYF. CDR3 bases: TGCAGTGCTAAATCTAGCTGGGGCACAGATACGCAGTATTTT. V is TRBV20-1 and J is TRBJ2-3, with D tentatively TRBD2 (5 bases). The CDR3 is made up of 14 amino acids. The V gene's germline CDR1 is DFQATT and CDR2 SNEGSKA (reference sequence). V was cut by 4 bases and J by 1 base, with 12 bases left in between.

This clonotype was seen only a few times. The chain links TRBV9 to TRBJ2-3, with 14 bases lining up with TRBD2. The CDR3 runs 18 residues. Germline V lookup: CDR1 SGDLS, CDR2 YYNGEE. The V segment lost 3 bases and the J segment 5 bases; nucleotides outside the gene matches: 11. This CDR3 is CASSDPGGLAGVGDTQYF. CDR3 sequence (DNA): TGTGCCAGCAGCGACCCCGGGGGACTAGCGGGAGTCGGAGATACGCAGTATTTT.

This clonotype occurred a few times. The rearrangement links TRBV15 to TRBJ1-4; D remains unclear. CDR1 LNHNV and CDR2 YYDKDF come from the germline V gene (reference sequence). The CDR3 sequence is 13 residues long. The V and J ends lost 9 bases and 13 bases respectively, with 21 bases between them. DNA of the CDR3: TGTGCCACGAATACAATGTCCGGTGGAGGACTGTTTTTT. Its protein product is CATNTMSGGGLFF.

This chain connects TRBV5-1 to TRBJ2-5; D might be TRBD2 (5 bases). V was cut by 6 bases and J by 7 bases, with 22 bases left in between. CDR3 length: 15 residues. CDR1 and CDR2 (germline): SGHRS, YFSETQ. CDR3 amino acids: CASTPLDSPFGTQYF. The DNA of the CDR3 is TGCGCCAGCACCCCCCTGGACTCACCTTTTGGGACCCAGTACTTC.

The gene calls are TRBV11-2 and TRBJ2-7; 14 bases fit TRBD2. This CDR3 has 16 amino acids. Germline CDR1 and CDR2: SGHAT and FQNNGV. Losses at the gene ends were 4 bases for V and 4 bases for J; bases not matched to a gene: 6. In DNA form, the CDR3 reads TGTGCCAGCAGCTCGGGACTAGCGGGAGTAGGTTACGAGCAGTACTTC. Translating gives CASSSGLAGVGYEQYF.

V usage is TRBV24-1 and J usage is TRBJ2-2, with 9 bases fitting TRBD2. V lost 6 bases to trimming and J lost 3 bases; unmatched junction nucleotides: 10. Per germline, CDR1 KGHDR and CDR2 SFDVKD. This CDR3 comprises 17 residues. DNA for the CDR3: TGTGCCACCAGTCGTAGCGGGAGAAAGGCGGACACCGGGGAGCTGTTTTTT. This encodes CATSRSGRKADTGELFF.

In this sample, this clonotype turned up a few times. The chain joins TRBV24-1 to TRBJ2-1; TRBD2 matches at 8 bases. Per the germline V gene, CDR1 is KGHDR and CDR2 is SFDVKD. With 7 bases clipped from V and 0 bases from J, the junction kept 7 bases outside the gene matches. The CDR3 is 16 residues long. The CDR3 sequence: CATRDTAGGSYNEQFF. CDR3 in DNA: TGTGCCACCAGGGATACCGCGGGGGGCTCCTACAATGAGCAGTTCTTC.

The table lists this clonotype with a few counts. For the CDR3, the DNA is TGTGCCAGCAGCTTAGGGACGGCTCAAGAGACCCAGTACTTC. Protein product: CASSLGTAQETQYF. V gene TRBV7-2 combines with J gene TRBJ2-5, with D hard to call. Germline V gene data show CDR1 as SGHTA and CDR2 as FQGNSA. This CDR3 region has 14 residues. Trimming removed 1 base from V and 2 bases from J, with 8 bases in between.

This clonotype was detected ten times or more. V gene TRBV9 combines with J gene TRBJ2-1, with 8 bases aligning to TRBD1. Germline CDR1 reads SGDLS; CDR2 reads YYNGEE. J lost 3 bases, V lost 4 bases, and 6 bases had no gene match. The CDR3 length is 15 residues. CDR3 protein: CASSQTQGVYNEQFF. In DNA form, the CDR3 reads TGTGCCAGCAGCCAGACACAGGGGGTCTACAATGAGCAGTTCTTC. Together with reference TRBV9 and TRBJ2-1, the CDR3 gives the full variable domain: DSGVTQTPKHLITATGQRVTLRCSPRSGDLSVYWYQQSLDQGLQFLIQYYNGEERAKGNILERFSAQQFPDLHSELNLSSLELGDSALYFCASSQTQGVYNEQFFGPGTRLTVL.

Only one count was recorded for this clonotype. The genes are TRBV7-2 and TRBJ2-5; D unclear. Trimming took 7 bases from V and 3 from J, leaving 15 bases between them. The V gene's germline CDR1 is SGHTA and CDR2 FQGNSA. This CDR3 has 14 amino acids. The CDR3, as DNA: TGTGCCAGCACCTCTGGGCCGGCCGAAGAGACCCAGTACTTC. This codes for CASTSGPAEETQYF.

V usage is TRBV4-2 and J usage is TRBJ2-7; D gene unclear. Germline CDR1 and CDR2: LGHNA and YNFKEQ. CDR3 length: 14 residues. Trimming pared 7 bases from V and 1 base from J, leaving 14 bases between. The CDR3 sequence is CASNLQAGSYEQYF. Here the CDR3 DNA reads TGTGCCAGCAACCTTCAGGCAGGTTCCTACGAGCAGTACTTC.

At least ten counts were recorded for this clonotype. The CDR3 protein is CASSWTGPGELFF. The CDR3 region has the DNA TGCGCCAGCAGTTGGACAGGTCCTGGGGAGCTGTTTTTT. The rearrangement uses TRBV5-1 and TRBJ2-2, with 7 positions matching TRBD1. Per germline, CDR1 SGHRS and CDR2 YFSETQ. V lost 5 bases, J lost 8 bases, and 6 bases stayed unmatched. The CDR3 consists of 13 residues.

This clonotype was seen only a few times. The V call is TRBV6-1, the J call TRBJ2-1; a weak D match, TRBD2 (5 bases). CDR1 and CDR2 from the germline V gene are MNHNS and SASEGT. The V and J ends lost 1 base and 2 bases respectively, with 6 bases between them. The CDR3 covers 14 residues. This CDR3 is CASSEVRAYNEQFF. The CDR3 nucleotides are TGTGCCAGCAGTGAAGTGAGGGCCTACAATGAGCAGTTCTTC.

The CDR3 loop reads CSARLAGGRDSIQYF. The DNA of the CDR3 is TGCAGTGCTCGCCTAGCGGGAGGGCGAGATAGCATTCAGTACTTC. The V gene is TRBV20-1, the J gene TRBJ2-4; 12 bases map to TRBD2. The CDR3 is made up of 15 amino acids. Germline V lookup: CDR1 DFQATT, CDR2 SNEGSKA (reference sequence). V lost 5 bases, J lost 9 bases, and 11 bases stayed unmatched.

This clonotype was seen only a few times. The chain joins TRBV24-1 to TRBJ1-2, with D perhaps TRBD1 (6 bases). This CDR3 region has 13 residues. Germline CDR1 reads KGHDR; CDR2 reads SFDVKD. The V end lost 2 bases, the J end lost 12 bases, and 15 bases lay between the germline ends. The CDR3 region has the DNA TGTGCCACCAGTGATTCTCTGGGACACGGCAACACCTTC. It specifies CATSDSLGHGNTF.

This clonotype was detected only a few times. The rearrangement uses TRBV19 and TRBJ1-2, with 9 bases that match TRBD1. V shed 5 bases, J shed 3 bases, and the junction held 7 bases outside the gene matches. Germline CDR1 LNHDA, CDR2 SQIVND (reference sequence). The CDR3 has 15 residues. CDR3 nucleotide sequence: TGTGCCAGTAGTGGGAACAGGGGGCCTGACTATGGCTACACCTTC. Encoded protein: CASSGNRGPDYGYTF. Variable domain in full (rest from reference TRBV19 and TRBJ1-2): DGGITQSPKYLFRKEGQNVTLSCEQNLNHDAMYWYRQDPGQGLRLIYYSQIVNDFQKGDIAEGYSVSREKKESFPLTVTSAQKNPTAFYLCASSGNRGPDYGYTFGSGTRLTVV.

The rearrangement joins TRBV5-1 to TRBJ2-1; 9 bases match TRBD2. The V segment lost 1 base and the J segment 5 bases; nucleotides outside the gene matches: 1. Germline CDR1 SGHRS, CDR2 YFSETQ. CDR3 length: 14 amino acids. CDR3 bases: TGCGCCAGCAGCTTGAGACTAGCGGACAATGAGCAGTTCTTC. Translation: CASSLRLADNEQFF.

This clonotype has only a few counts. The V call is TRBV20-1, the J call TRBJ2-3; D is ambiguous. Germline V CDR1 and CDR2: DFQATT, SNEGSKA (reference sequence). Trimming took 3 bases from V and 1 from J, leaving 14 bases between them. CDR3 size: 15 residues. CDR3 DNA sequence: TGCAGTGCTAGGCTAACTAATCTTGGCACAGATACGCAGTATTTT. Translating it yields CSARLTNLGTDTQYF.

V is TRBV14 and J is TRBJ2-1; TRBD2 agrees at 15 bases. The CDR3 length is 19 residues. The J segment lost 0 bases and the V segment lost 1 base, leaving 4 bases of the junction unmatched. CDR1 SGHDN and CDR2 FVKESK come from the germline V gene. CDR3 region: CASSQAWTSGRGSYNEQFF. CDR3 coding DNA: TGTGCCAGCAGCCAAGCTTGGACTAGCGGGAGGGGCTCCTACAATGAGCAGTTCTTC.

The rearrangement uses TRBV7-6 and TRBJ2-5; D possibly uses TRBD1 or TRBD2 (6 bases each). Looked up from germline, CDR1 is SGHVS and CDR2 is FNYEAQ. V lost 7 bases to trimming and J lost 1 base, with 16 bases between them. The CDR3 length is 15 residues. CDR3 residues: CASNPFGGLQETQYF. CDR3 nucleotide sequence: TGTGCCAGCAACCCGTTCGGGGGCCTCCAAGAGACCCAGTACTTC.

This clonotype was observed a handful of times. The chain employs TRBV7-3 and TRBJ2-1; TRBD2 agrees at 7 bases. CDR3 length: 15 amino acids. V was pared by 4 bases and J by 7 bases, with 10 bases of the junction left unmatched. Germline loops: CDR1 SGHTA, CDR2 FQGTGA. The CDR3 DNA sequence: TGTGCCAGCAGCTCCACACTCGCGGGAGTTAATGAGCAGTTCTTC. This translates into CASSSTLAGVNEQFF.

V usage is TRBV10-1 and J usage is TRBJ2-3; perhaps TRBD2 as D (5 bases). CDR1 and CDR2 (germline): WNHNN, SYGVQD (reference sequence). The CDR3 contains 16 residues. V was pared by 0 bases and J by 0 bases, with 10 bases between. Here the CDR3 reads CASSESSLASTDTQYF. The CDR3 DNA sequence: TGCGCCAGCAGTGAGTCGAGCCTAGCCAGCACAGATACGCAGTATTTT.

This clonotype was detected only a few times. This chain uses TRBV24-1 with TRBJ2-5; the match to TRBD1 covers 8 bases. Germline values: CDR1 KGHDR, CDR2 SFDVKD. The V and J ends lost 4 bases and 2 bases, in that order; junction bases with no gene match: 8. The CDR3 has 16 residues. The DNA of the CDR3 is TGTGCCACCAGTGACTCCGGGACAGGTACTCAAGAGACCCAGTACTTC. Translated, it gives CATSDSGTGTQETQYF.

This clonotype was detected a few times. The chain uses TRBV6-5 and TRBJ2-5; 7 bases line up with TRBD2. Germline V gene sequence: CDR1 MNHEY, CDR2 SVGAGI. The V gene end was trimmed by 0 bases and the J gene end by 6 bases; junction bases not matched to a gene: 10. This CDR3 has 16 residues. The DNA for the CDR3 is TGTGCCAGCAGTTACTCTATCGGTGGGAGGGGACAGACCCAGTACTTC. Amino acid sequence: CASSYSIGGRGQTQYF.

This clonotype was seen a few times. The chain joins TRBV12-3 or TRBV12-4 to TRBJ2-1, with D tentatively TRBD1 or TRBD2 (6 bases each). The CDR3 sequence is 20 residues long. Between the trimmed V and J ends, which lost 7 bases and 8 bases, there was a span of 36 bases. The CDR3 sequence: CASNQTAPCRGFRLAHEQFF. The CDR3, as DNA: TGTGCCAGCAATCAAACAGCCCCTTGCAGGGGCTTTCGGCTAGCGCATGAGCAGTTCTTC.